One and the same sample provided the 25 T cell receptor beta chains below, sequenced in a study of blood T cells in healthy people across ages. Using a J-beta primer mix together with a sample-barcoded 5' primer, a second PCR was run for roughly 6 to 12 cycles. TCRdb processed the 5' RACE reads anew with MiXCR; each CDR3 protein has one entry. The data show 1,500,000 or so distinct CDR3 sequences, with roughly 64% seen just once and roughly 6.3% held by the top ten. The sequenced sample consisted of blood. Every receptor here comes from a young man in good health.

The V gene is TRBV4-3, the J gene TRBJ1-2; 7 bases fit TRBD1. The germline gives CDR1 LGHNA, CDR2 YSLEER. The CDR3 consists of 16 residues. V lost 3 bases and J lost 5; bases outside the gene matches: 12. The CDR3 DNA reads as TGCGCCAGCAGCCACGATTCACAAGGGGGCTTGTATGGCTACACCTTC. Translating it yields CASSHDSQGGLYGYTF.

DNA for the CDR3: TGCAGTGTTTACATGCGATACGAGCAGTACTTC. It is translated as CSVYMRYEQYF. The chain uses TRBV20-1 and TRBJ2-7; D not resolved. The CDR3 is 11 amino acids. V lost 7 bases and J lost 4, with 11 bases in between. Germline lookup yields CDR1 DFQATT and CDR2 SNEGSKA (reference sequence).

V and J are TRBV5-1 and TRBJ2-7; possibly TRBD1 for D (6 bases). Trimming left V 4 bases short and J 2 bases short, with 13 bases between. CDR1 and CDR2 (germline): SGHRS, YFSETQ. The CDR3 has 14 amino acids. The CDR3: CASSEQGGTYEQYF. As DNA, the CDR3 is TGCGCCAGCAGCGAACAGGGCGGAACCTACGAGCAGTACTTC.

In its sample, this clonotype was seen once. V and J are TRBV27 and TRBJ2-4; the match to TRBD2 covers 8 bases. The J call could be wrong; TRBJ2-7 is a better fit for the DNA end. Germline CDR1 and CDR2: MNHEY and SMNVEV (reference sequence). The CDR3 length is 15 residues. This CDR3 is CASSLQAGVSYEQYF. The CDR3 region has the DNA TGTGCCAGCAGTCTTCAAGCGGGAGTCTCCTACGAGCAGTACTTC.

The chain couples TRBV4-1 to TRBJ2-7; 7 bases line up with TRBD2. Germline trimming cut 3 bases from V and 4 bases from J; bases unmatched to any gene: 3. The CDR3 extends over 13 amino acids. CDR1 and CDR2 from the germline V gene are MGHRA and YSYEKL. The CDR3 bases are TGCGCCAGCAGCCATATGGGAGGGTACGAGCAGTACTTC. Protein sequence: CASSHMGGYEQYF.

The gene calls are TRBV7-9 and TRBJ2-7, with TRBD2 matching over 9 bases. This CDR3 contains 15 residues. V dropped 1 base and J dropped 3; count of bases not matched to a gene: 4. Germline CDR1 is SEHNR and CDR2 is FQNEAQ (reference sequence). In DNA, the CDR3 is TGTGCCAGCAGCTTAGGACTAGCGGTTAACTACGAGCAGTACTTC. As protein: CASSLGLAVNYEQYF.

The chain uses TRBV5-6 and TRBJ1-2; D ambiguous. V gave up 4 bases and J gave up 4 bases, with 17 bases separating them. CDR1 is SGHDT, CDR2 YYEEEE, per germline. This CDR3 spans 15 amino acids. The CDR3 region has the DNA TGTGCCAGCAGCCGGATTTTAAAGCGCCCCTATGGCTACACCTTC. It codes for CASSRILKRPYGYTF.

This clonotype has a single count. CDR3 sequence reads: CSVFRGPGELFF. The DNA for the CDR3 is TGCAGCGTATTTCGGGGGCCCGGGGAGCTGTTTTTT. The rearrangement joins TRBV29-1 to TRBJ2-2; the D gene could be TRBD1 or TRBD2 (6 bases each). Between the trimmed V and J ends, which lost 6 bases and 6 bases, there was a span of 11 bases. Germline V lookup: CDR1 SQVTM, CDR2 ANQGSEA. The CDR3 is 12 residues long.

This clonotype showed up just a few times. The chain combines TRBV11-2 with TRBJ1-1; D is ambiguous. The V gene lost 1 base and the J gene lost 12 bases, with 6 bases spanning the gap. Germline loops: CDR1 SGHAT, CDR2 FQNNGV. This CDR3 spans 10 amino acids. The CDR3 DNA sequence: TGTGCCAGCAGCTTAGTTCGCACTTTCTTT. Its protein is CASSLVRTFF.

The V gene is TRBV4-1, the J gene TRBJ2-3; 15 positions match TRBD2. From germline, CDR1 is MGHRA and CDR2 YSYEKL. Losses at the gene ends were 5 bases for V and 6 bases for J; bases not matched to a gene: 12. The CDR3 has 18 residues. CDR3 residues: CASSSTGTSGRPTDTQYF. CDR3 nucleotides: TGCGCCAGCAGCTCAACCGGGACTAGCGGGAGGCCCACGGATACGCAGTATTTT.

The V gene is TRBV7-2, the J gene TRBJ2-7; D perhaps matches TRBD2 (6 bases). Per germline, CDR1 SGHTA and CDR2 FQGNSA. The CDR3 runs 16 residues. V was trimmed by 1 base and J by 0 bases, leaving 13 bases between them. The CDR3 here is CASSLGPRGSSYEQYF. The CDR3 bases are TGTGCCAGCAGCTTAGGCCCCCGGGGGTCCTCCTACGAGCAGTACTTC.

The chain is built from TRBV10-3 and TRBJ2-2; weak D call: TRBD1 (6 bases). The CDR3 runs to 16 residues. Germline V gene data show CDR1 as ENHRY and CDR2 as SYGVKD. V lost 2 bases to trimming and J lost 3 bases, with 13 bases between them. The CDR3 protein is CAISEGDILHTGELFF. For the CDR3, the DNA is TGTGCCATCAGTGAGGGGGACATTCTACACACCGGGGAGCTGTTTTTT.

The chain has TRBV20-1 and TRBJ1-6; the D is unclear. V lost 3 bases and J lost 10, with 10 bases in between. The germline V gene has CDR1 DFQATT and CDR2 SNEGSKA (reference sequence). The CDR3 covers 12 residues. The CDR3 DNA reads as TGCAGTGCTAGGAGGATGGACTCACCCCTCCACTTT. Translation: CSARRMDSPLHF.

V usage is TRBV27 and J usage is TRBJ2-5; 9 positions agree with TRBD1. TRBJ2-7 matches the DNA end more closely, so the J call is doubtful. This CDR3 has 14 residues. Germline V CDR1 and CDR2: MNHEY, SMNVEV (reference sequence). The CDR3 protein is CASSLTGGKREQYF. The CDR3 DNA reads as TGTGCCAGCAGCCTGACAGGGGGAAAACGCGAGCAGTACTTC.

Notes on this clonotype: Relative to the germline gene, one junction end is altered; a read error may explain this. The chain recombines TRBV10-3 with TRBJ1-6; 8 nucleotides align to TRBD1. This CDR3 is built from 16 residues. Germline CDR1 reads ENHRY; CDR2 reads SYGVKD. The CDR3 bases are TGTGCCATCACAGGGGGCAGTCCCGGGCCTAATTCACCCTTCCACTTT. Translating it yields CAITGGSPGPNSPFHF.

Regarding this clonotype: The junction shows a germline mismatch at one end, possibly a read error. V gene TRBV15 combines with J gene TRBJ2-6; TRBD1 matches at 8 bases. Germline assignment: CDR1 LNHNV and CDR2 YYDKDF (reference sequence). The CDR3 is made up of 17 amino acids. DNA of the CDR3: TGTGCCACCGGCAGGGACAGGTCGAGCTCTGGGGCCAACGTCCTGACTTTC. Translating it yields CATGRDRSSSGANVLTF.

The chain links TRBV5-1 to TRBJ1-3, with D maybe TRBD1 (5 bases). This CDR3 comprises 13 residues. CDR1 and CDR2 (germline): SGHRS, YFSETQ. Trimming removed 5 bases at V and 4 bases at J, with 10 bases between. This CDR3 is CASREGDGNTIYF. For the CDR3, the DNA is TGCGCCAGCAGAGAAGGGGACGGAAACACCATATATTTT.

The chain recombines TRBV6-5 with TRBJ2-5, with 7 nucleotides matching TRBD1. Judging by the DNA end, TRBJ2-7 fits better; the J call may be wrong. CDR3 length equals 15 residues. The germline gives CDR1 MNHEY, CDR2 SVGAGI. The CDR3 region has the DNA TGTGCCAGCAGCCTCGGACAGGCCACTAACTACGAGCAGTACTTC. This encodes CASSLGQATNYEQYF.

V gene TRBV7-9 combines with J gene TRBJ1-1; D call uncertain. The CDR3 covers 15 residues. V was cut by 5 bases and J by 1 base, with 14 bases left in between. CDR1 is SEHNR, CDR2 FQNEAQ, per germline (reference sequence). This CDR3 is CASSPPIGGNTEAFF. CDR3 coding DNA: TGTGCCAGCAGCCCTCCTATAGGCGGGAACACTGAAGCTTTCTTT.

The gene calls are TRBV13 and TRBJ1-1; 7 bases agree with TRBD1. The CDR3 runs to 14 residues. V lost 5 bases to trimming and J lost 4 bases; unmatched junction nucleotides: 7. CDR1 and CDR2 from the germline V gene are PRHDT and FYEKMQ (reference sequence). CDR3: CASSHHRGGTEAFF. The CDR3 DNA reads TGTGCCAGCAGCCACCACAGGGGAGGCACTGAAGCTTTCTTT.

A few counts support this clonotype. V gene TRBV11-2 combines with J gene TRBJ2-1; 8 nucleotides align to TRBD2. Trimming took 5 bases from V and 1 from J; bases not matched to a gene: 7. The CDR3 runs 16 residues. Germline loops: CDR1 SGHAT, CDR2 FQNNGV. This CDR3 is CASSPKRGFSYNEQFF. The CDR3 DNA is TGTGCCAGCAGCCCCAAGCGGGGGTTTTCCTACAATGAGCAGTTCTTC. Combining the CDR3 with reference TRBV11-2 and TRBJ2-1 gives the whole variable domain EAGVAQSPRYKIIEKRQSVAFWCNPISGHATLYWYQQILGQGPKLLIQFQNNGVVDDSQLPKDRFSAERLKGVDSTLKIQPAKLEDSAVYLCASSPKRGFSYNEQFFGPGTRLTVL.

The DNA for the CDR3 is TGTGCCAGCTCACCTGATCCGGGACAGGTGTCTGGCTACACCTTC. Protein sequence: CASSPDPGQVSGYTF. The chain has TRBV18 and TRBJ1-2, with 8 bases that match TRBD1. This CDR3 is 15 amino acids long. Per the germline V gene, CDR1 is KGHSH and CDR2 is LQKENI. Losses at the gene ends were 3 bases for V and 7 bases for J; bases not matched to a gene: 10.

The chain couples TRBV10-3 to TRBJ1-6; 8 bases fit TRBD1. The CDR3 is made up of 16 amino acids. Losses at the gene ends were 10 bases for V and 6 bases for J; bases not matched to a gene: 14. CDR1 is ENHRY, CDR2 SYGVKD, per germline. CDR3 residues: CATLPGQVYGNSPLHF. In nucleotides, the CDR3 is TGTGCCACCCTTCCGGGACAGGTCTACGGTAATTCACCCCTCCACTTT.

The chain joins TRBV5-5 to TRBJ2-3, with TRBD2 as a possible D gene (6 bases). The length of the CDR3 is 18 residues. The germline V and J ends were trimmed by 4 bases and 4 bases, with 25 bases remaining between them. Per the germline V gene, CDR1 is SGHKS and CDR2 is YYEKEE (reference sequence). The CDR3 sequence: CASSRGPPGLPLPDTQYF. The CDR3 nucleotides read TGTGCCAGCAGCCGAGGACCACCGGGACTCCCTTTGCCAGATACGCAGTATTTT.

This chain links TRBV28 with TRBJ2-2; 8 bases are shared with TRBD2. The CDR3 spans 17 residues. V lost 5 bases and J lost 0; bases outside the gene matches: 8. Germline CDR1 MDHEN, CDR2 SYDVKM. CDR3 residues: CASSGLAGPANTGELFF. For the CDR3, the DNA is TGTGCCAGCAGTGGTCTAGCGGGTCCCGCGAACACCGGGGAGCTGTTTTTT.